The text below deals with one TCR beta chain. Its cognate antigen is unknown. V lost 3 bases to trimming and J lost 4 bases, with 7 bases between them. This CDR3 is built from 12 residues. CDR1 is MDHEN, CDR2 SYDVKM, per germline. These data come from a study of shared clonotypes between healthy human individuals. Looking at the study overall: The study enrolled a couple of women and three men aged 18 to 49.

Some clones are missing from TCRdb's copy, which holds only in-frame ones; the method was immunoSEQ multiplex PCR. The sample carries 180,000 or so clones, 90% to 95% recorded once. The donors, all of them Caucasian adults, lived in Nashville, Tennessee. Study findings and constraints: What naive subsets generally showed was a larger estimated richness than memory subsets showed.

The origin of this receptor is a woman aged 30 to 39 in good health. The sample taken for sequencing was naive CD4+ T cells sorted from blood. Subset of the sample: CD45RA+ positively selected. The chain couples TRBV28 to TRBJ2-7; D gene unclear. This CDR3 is CASSFVKYEQYF. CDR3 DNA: TGTGCCAGCAGTTTTGTCAAATACGAGCAGTACTTC.